The following is a T cell receptor (beta chain) sequence with its context. The TCR beta CDR3 regions underwent amplification from RNA transcripts. Second-round multiplex PCR came after first-round RT-PCR with HTBI primers. Using its own MiXCR run on the multiplex PCR reads, TCRdb lists one record per CDR3 protein. The repertoire holds around 1,200,000 distinct CDR3 sequences, with 36% as singletons. This entry belongs to a study of Graves' ophthalmopathy and Graves' hyperthyroidism. CDR1 is DFQATT and CDR2 is SNEGSKA in the germline V gene (reference sequence). With 1 base clipped from V and 3 bases from J, the junction kept 2 bases outside the gene matches. This CDR3 contains 13 residues.

This TCR came from an adult man with Graves' hyperthyroidism. The chain carries TRBV20-1 and TRBJ1-2; 7 bases fit TRBD1. Source material: peripheral blood or thyroid tissue (not recorded which). This chain's CDR3 is CSARGTGDYGYTF. CDR3 DNA: TGCAGTGCTAGAGGCACAGGGGACTATGGCTACACCTTC.